Each of the 23 T cell receptor beta chains below was sequenced from the same sample in a study of shared clonotypes between healthy human individuals. Sequencing was performed with immunoSEQ multiplex PCR; in TCRdb, only in-frame clones are kept and a portion is missing. The data contain about 1.1 million clones, approximately 78% of them singletons. Material: memory CD4+ T cells from PBMCs. Subset noted: CD45RA-negative fraction. Receptor source: a man aged 18 to 30 in good health. Some clones in this sample may be carry-over from other donors' samples.

The chain is built from TRBV5-4 and TRBJ1-1; D is undetermined. Trimming stripped 4 bases from V and 4 bases from J, with 17 bases between. Germline values: CDR1 SGHNT, CDR2 YYREEE (reference sequence). This CDR3 is 15 amino acids long. CDR3 coding DNA: TGTGCCAGCAGCCAGAAGAGGGTAGGGTTCACTGAAGCTTTCTTT. Protein product: CASSQKRVGFTEAFF. Combining the CDR3 with reference TRBV5-4 and TRBJ1-1 gives the whole variable domain ETGVTQSPTHLIKTRGQQVTLRCSSQSGHNTVSWYQQALGQGPQFIFQYYREEENGRGNFPPRFSGLQFPNYSSELNVNALELDDSALYLCASSQKRVGFTEAFFGQGTRLTVV.

The CDR3 loop reads CASSLDVNQPQHF. The CDR3 region has the DNA TGTGCCAGCAGCTTAGATGTCAATCAGCCCCAGCATTTT. V gene TRBV7-2 combines with J gene TRBJ1-5, with D uncertain. This CDR3 has 13 residues. Trimming pared 1 base from V and 3 bases from J, leaving 4 bases between. CDR1 SGHTA and CDR2 FQGNSA come from the germline V gene. The whole variable domain, filled in from reference TRBV7-2 and TRBJ1-5, reads GAGVSQSPSNKVTEKGKDVELRCDPISGHTALYWYRQSLGQGLEFLIYFQGNSAPDKSGLPSDRFSAERTGGSVSTLTIQRTQQEDSAVYLCASSLDVNQPQHFGDGTRLSIL.

The gene calls are TRBV5-1 and TRBJ1-5; D perhaps matches TRBD1 (5 bases). This CDR3 is built from 13 residues. Germline-derived CDR1 and CDR2 are SGHRS and YFSETQ. V was trimmed by 4 bases and J by 6 bases, leaving 11 bases between them. CDR3 loop: CASSTGAGQPQHF. CDR3 DNA sequence: TGCGCCAGCAGCACCGGGGCCGGTCAGCCCCAGCATTTT.

As to this clone: A much larger clonotype is one base distant, so this may be a read error. The chain is built from TRBV6-1 and TRBJ2-7, with D perhaps matching TRBD1 or TRBD2 (5 bases each). Germline V lookup: CDR1 MNHNS, CDR2 SASEGT. V was trimmed by 6 bases and J by 2 bases, leaving 14 bases between them. The CDR3 is 14 amino acids. CDR3 in amino acids: CASSPGRNTYEQYF. DNA for the CDR3: TGTGCCAGCAGCCCGGGACGGAATACCTACGAGCAGTACTTC.

J is TRBJ2-2 and V is TRBV9; D might be TRBD1 (6 bases). The CDR3 consists of 14 residues. In germline, CDR1 is SGDLS, CDR2 YYNGEE. Trimming shortened V by 4 bases and J by 3 bases, and 10 bases separated the two germline ends. The CDR3 coding sequence is TGTGCCAGCAGCCGGCCAGGGGACACCGGGGAGCTGTTTTTT. Translating gives CASSRPGDTGELFF. Full variable domain (remainder filled in from reference TRBV9 and TRBJ2-2): DSGVTQTPKHLITATGQRVTLRCSPRSGDLSVYWYQQSLDQGLQFLIQYYNGEERAKGNILERFSAQQFPDLHSELNLSSLELGDSALYFCASSRPGDTGELFFGEGSRLTVL.

The chain uses TRBV7-3 and TRBJ2-1; TRBD2 agrees at 9 bases. Per germline, CDR1 SGHTA and CDR2 FQGTGA. Unmatched junction bases numbered 7, after V lost 5 bases and J lost 5 bases. The CDR3 is 15 residues long. Here the CDR3 DNA reads TGTGCCAGCAGCCCTCATGCGGGAGGGAACAATGAGCAGTTCTTC. Translated: CASSPHAGGNNEQFF.

The chain has TRBV7-9 and TRBJ2-5; D unresolved. Germline values: CDR1 SEHNR, CDR2 FQNEAQ (reference sequence). Trimming shortened V by 3 bases and J by 4 bases, and 9 bases separated the two germline ends. This CDR3 region has 13 residues. The CDR3 coding sequence is TGTGCCAGCAGCTTTTCACAACGAGAGACCCAGTACTTC. Protein product: CASSFSQRETQYF.

The V and J genes are TRBV5-4 and TRBJ2-6; D possibly uses TRBD1 or TRBD2 (5 bases each). V lost 5 bases to trimming and J lost 1 base, with 13 bases between them. CDR3 length equals 16 residues. Germline CDR1 is SGHNT and CDR2 is YYREEE (reference sequence). CDR3 nucleotides: TGTGCCAGCAGAGAGAGGGGCGCGTCTGGGGCCAACGTCCTGACTTTC. This sequence encodes CASRERGASGANVLTF.

CDR3 amino acids: CSVRAGMNTEAFF. The DNA of the CDR3 is TGCAGCGTTCGGGCAGGGATGAACACTGAAGCTTTCTTT. The V gene is TRBV29-1, the J gene TRBJ1-1, with a tentative D call TRBD1 (5 bases). Germline CDR1 and CDR2: SQVTM and ANQGSEA. V was shortened by 5 bases and J by 0 bases, with 10 bases between the two germline ends. This CDR3 spans 13 amino acids.

Only one count was recorded for this clone. The V and J genes are TRBV29-1 and TRBJ2-5; the D gene is possibly TRBD1 (6 bases). The DNA matches TRBJ2-7 better at its end, which makes the J call doubtful. The CDR3 length is 16 residues. Germline CDR1 and CDR2: SQVTM and ANQGSEA. CDR3 sequence reads: CSAGMGAKQQRYEQYF. The CDR3 coding sequence is TGCAGCGCCGGAATGGGGGCCAAACAACAACGCTACGAGCAGTACTTC.

As to this clone: A much larger clone lies one base from this, so it may be a read error. Other DNA sequences of this sample code for an identical CDR3. The chain carries TRBV5-1 and TRBJ2-5; 7 positions agree with TRBD1. With V trimmed by 0 bases and J by 4 bases, 0 bases remained unmatched. The CDR3 runs to 13 residues. Germline V lookup: CDR1 SGHRS, CDR2 YFSETQ. Written as DNA, the CDR3 is TGCGCCAGCAGCTTGGGACAGGGAGAGACCCAGTACTTC. Protein: CASSLGQGETQYF.

The chain couples TRBV27 to TRBJ1-3, with D unresolved. The germline gives CDR1 MNHEY, CDR2 SMNVEV (reference sequence). The germline V and J ends were trimmed by 5 bases and 1 base, with 12 bases remaining between them. The CDR3 is made up of 15 amino acids. CDR3 coding DNA: TGTGCCAGCAGTCCCCGGTCGGGGTCTGGAAACACCATATATTTT. Its translation is CASSPRSGSGNTIYF.

Concerning this clone: This clone may be a read error of a much larger clone one base away. The genes are TRBV5-1 and TRBJ2-2; maybe TRBD1 (6 bases). In germline, CDR1 is SGHRS, CDR2 YFSETQ. The germline V and J ends were trimmed by 5 bases and 2 bases, with 10 bases remaining between them. The CDR3 contains 14 residues. The CDR3 loop is CASRTGDNTGELFF. For the CDR3, the DNA is TGCGCCAGCAGGACAGGAGATAACACCGGGGAGCTGTTTTTT.

This clone has ten or more counts. The chain combines TRBV4-1 with TRBJ2-7; perhaps TRBD2 as D (6 bases). CDR3 size: 16 residues. CDR1 and CDR2 (germline): MGHRA, YSYEKL. Trimming left V 1 base short and J 4 bases short, with 17 bases between. For the CDR3, the DNA is TGCGCCAGCAGCCAAGGGGGTGGGGGAGGATTGTACGAGCAGTACTTC. Its translation is CASSQGGGGGLYEQYF.

There are a few counts of this clone. Other DNA sequences in the same sample also yield this CDR3. The V and J genes are TRBV29-1 and TRBJ1-1; D unresolved. The V end lost 1 base, the J end lost 2 bases, and 8 bases lay between the germline ends. Germline V lookup: CDR1 SQVTM, CDR2 ANQGSEA. The CDR3 is 13 amino acids. The CDR3 bases are TGCAGCGTTGAAGGCCAACCAAACACTGAAGCTTTCTTT. It yields the protein CSVEGQPNTEAFF.

The CDR3 coding sequence is TGTGCCGTTGGGGCTAGCGGGAGGGCCGGGACAGATACGCAGTATTTT. Translation: CAVGASGRAGTDTQYF. V usage is TRBV28 and J usage is TRBJ2-3; 12 nucleotides agree with TRBD2. Germline V CDR1 and CDR2: MDHEN, SYDVKM. The CDR3 is made up of 16 amino acids. Unmatched junction bases numbered 12, after V lost 11 bases and J lost 3 bases.

This clone was found once. This CDR3 reads CASSQEARAEQYF. CDR3 DNA: TGCGCCAGCAGCCAAGAGGCACGGGCCGAGCAGTACTTC. The rearrangement uses TRBV4-1 and TRBJ2-7, with no clear D. Germline values: CDR1 MGHRA, CDR2 YSYEKL. V lost 0 bases and J 6 bases, leaving 9 bases between the germline ends. This CDR3 has 13 residues.

This clone was recorded at least ten times. V is TRBV30 and J is TRBJ2-5; 8 bases are a match to TRBD1. This CDR3 has 13 residues. J gave up 6 bases and V 1 base, and 4 bases lay outside the gene matches. CDR1 GTSNPN and CDR2 SVGIG come from the germline V gene (reference sequence). The CDR3 DNA reads as TGTGCCTGGAGTGCTACAGGGGGGCAGACCCAGTACTTC. Translated, it gives CAWSATGGQTQYF.

This clone showed up just a few times. The V call is TRBV30, the J call TRBJ1-5, with D possibly matching TRBD1 (6 bases). Trimming removed 1 base from V and 7 bases from J, with 11 bases in between. This CDR3 has 13 amino acids. Germline V gene data show CDR1 as GTSNPN and CDR2 as SVGIG (reference sequence). CDR3 nucleotide sequence: TGTGCCTGGAGTGGGGACACCGAACAGCCCCAGCATTTT. Amino acids: CAWSGDTEQPQHF.

The chain employs TRBV6-1 and TRBJ1-1; D is perhaps TRBD1 (5 bases). V lost 3 bases and J 1 base, leaving 9 bases between the germline ends. This CDR3 has 14 amino acids. The germline CDR1 and CDR2 sequences are MNHNS and SASEGT. The CDR3 spells CASSDQGTNTEAFF. CDR3 sequence (DNA): TGTGCCAGCAGTGACCAGGGCACGAACACTGAAGCTTTCTTT.

V gene TRBV7-8 combines with J gene TRBJ2-2, with a tentative D call TRBD2 (6 bases). The CDR3 runs 14 residues. Germline loops: CDR1 SGHVS, CDR2 FQNEAQ. V was pared by 6 bases and J by 5 bases, with 13 bases between. The DNA of the CDR3 is TGTGCCAGCAGTAGGACTAAAAATACCGGGGAGCTGTTTTTT. It encodes CASSRTKNTGELFF.

This clone was observed a handful of times. V gene TRBV6-5 combines with J gene TRBJ1-1; no reliable D call. This CDR3 has 15 residues. Germline CDR1 MNHEY, CDR2 SVGAGI. Trimming pared 6 bases from V and 1 base from J, leaving 15 bases between. The CDR3 DNA reads as TGTGCCAGCAGCACTCGGGGTCAGTCGAACACTGAAGCTTTCTTT. Amino acids: CASSTRGQSNTEAFF.

V and J are TRBV4-3 and TRBJ1-1; D unclear. The CDR3 contains 17 residues. Germline lookup yields CDR1 LGHNA and CDR2 YSLEER. The ends were cut back, 2 bases at V and 2 bases at J, with 18 bases in the middle. DNA for the CDR3: TGCGCCAGCAGCCAAAGGGAGGGTTTCGAGATCAACACTGAAGCTTTCTTT. It specifies CASSQREGFEINTEAFF.